One and the same sample provided the 22 T cell receptor beta chains below, sequenced in a study of lymphopenia after photon versus proton radiotherapy. TCRdb's table, derived via immunoSEQ multiplex PCR, lists solely in-frame clones and lacks some. The sample yields some 41,000 clones, roughly 84% seen once. The sequenced sample was peripheral blood, obtained from a patient treated with proton-based radiotherapy. Receptors originate from a woman between 65 and 79 years old with pancreatic cancer. Some clones in this sample may be carry-over from other donors' samples.

This chain connects TRBV28 to TRBJ1-2; D may be TRBD1 (5 bases). The CDR3 length is 13 residues. Trimming removed 10 bases from V and 4 bases from J, with 16 bases in between. Germline CDR1 and CDR2: MDHEN and SYDVKM. As DNA, the CDR3 is TGTGCCACCCCAGGGACTGTGGGCTATGGCTACACCTTC. This gives the protein CATPGTVGYGYTF.

V gene TRBV15 combines with J gene TRBJ2-1; D is possibly TRBD2 (6 bases). V lost 6 bases, J lost 10 bases, and 10 bases lay in between. In germline, CDR1 is LNHNV, CDR2 YYDKDF (reference sequence). The CDR3 totals 11 residues. The CDR3: CATRLGGEQFF. The CDR3 region has the DNA TGTGCCACCAGACTCGGAGGGGAGCAGTTCTTC.

V and J are TRBV6-1 and TRBJ1-4; tentatively, D is TRBD1 (6 bases). The CDR3 has 15 amino acids. V lost 3 bases and J 5 bases, leaving 13 bases between the germline ends. From germline, CDR1 is MNHNS and CDR2 SASEGT. The CDR3 region has the DNA TGTGCCAGCAGTGATGGGGGGCATCGAAATGAAAAACTGTTTTTT. Translating gives CASSDGGHRNEKLFF.

The gene calls are TRBV6-1 and TRBJ2-1; D remains ambiguous. V dropped 2 bases and J dropped 0 bases, with 14 bases sitting between them. Germline loops: CDR1 MNHNS, CDR2 SASEGT. CDR3 length equals 17 residues. This CDR3 is CASSEWWALSSYNEQFF. CDR3 DNA sequence: TGTGCCAGCAGTGAATGGTGGGCCTTAAGCTCCTACAATGAGCAGTTCTTC.

The chain combines TRBV7-2 with TRBJ1-3, with D unclear. The V end lost 5 bases, the J end lost 4 bases, and 6 bases lay between the germline ends. CDR3 length: 12 amino acids. Germline V gives CDR1 SGHTA, CDR2 FQGNSA. CDR3 DNA: TGTGCCAGCAGCAGGGCGGGAAACACCATATATTTT. It is translated as CASSRAGNTIYF.

The CDR3 DNA sequence: TGCGCCAGCAGCGGGGCGGGACTAGCGTTCAATGAGCAGTTCTTC. It yields the protein CASSGAGLAFNEQFF. This chain connects TRBV5-1 to TRBJ2-1, with 10 bases fitting TRBD2. The CDR3 covers 15 residues. Unmatched junction bases numbered 7, after V lost 4 bases and J lost 6 bases. Germline CDR1 reads SGHRS; CDR2 reads YFSETQ.

This rearrangement joins TRBV19 to TRBJ1-2; 8 bases agree with TRBD1. V dropped 5 bases and J dropped 3; count of bases not matched to a gene: 5. The germline CDR1 and CDR2 sequences are LNHDA and SQIVND (reference sequence). There are 14 residues in the CDR3. The DNA for the CDR3 is TGTGCCAGTAGTCCCATGGACAGGGACTATGGCTACACCTTC. Its protein product is CASSPMDRDYGYTF.

The genes are TRBV6-1 and TRBJ1-1; 8 positions match TRBD1. The CDR3 has 14 amino acids. CDR1 is MNHNS and CDR2 is SASEGT in the germline V gene. V lost 5 bases, J lost 0 bases, and 2 bases stayed unmatched. The CDR3 coding sequence is TGTGCCAGCAGTCGGACAGGGATGAACACTGAAGCTTTCTTT. This translates into CASSRTGMNTEAFF.

This chain joins TRBV6-6 and TRBJ1-2; TRBD1 aligns across 8 bases. V lost 2 bases to trimming and J lost 7 bases; unmatched junction nucleotides: 3. Germline V lookup: CDR1 MNHNY, CDR2 SVGAGI (reference sequence). This CDR3 has 13 residues. The CDR3 bases are TGTGCCAGCAGTTACCAGGGGGCGGGTGGCTACACCTTC. This gives the protein CASSYQGAGGYTF.

This clone appeared once. The chain carries TRBV7-2 and TRBJ1-2; D might be TRBD1 (6 bases). This CDR3 region has 13 residues. Germline loops: CDR1 SGHTA, CDR2 FQGNSA. Trimming took off 4 bases at V and 6 bases at J, with 12 bases between the two ends. This CDR3 is CASSSQTGHGYTF. The CDR3 nucleotides are TGTGCCAGCAGCTCCCAGACAGGCCATGGCTACACCTTC.

V usage is TRBV6-5 and J usage is TRBJ1-2; tentatively, D is TRBD1 (5 bases). This CDR3 has 14 amino acids. Trimming removed 1 base at V and 1 base at J, with 7 bases between. CDR1 is MNHEY, CDR2 SVGAGI, per germline. This CDR3 is CASSYWQGNYGYTF. CDR3 DNA: TGTGCCAGCAGTTACTGGCAGGGTAACTATGGCTACACCTTC.

This chain joins TRBV11-2 and TRBJ2-3; 7 bases match TRBD1. V lost 5 bases and J lost 4; bases outside the gene matches: 12. Germline values: CDR1 SGHAT, CDR2 FQNNGV. The CDR3 loop spans 16 amino acids. CDR3 region: CASSRSPGTVSDTQYF. CDR3 sequence (DNA): TGTGCCAGCAGCCGTTCCCCCGGGACAGTTTCAGATACGCAGTATTTT. Drawing the rest from reference TRBV11-2 and TRBJ2-3, the complete variable domain is EAGVAQSPRYKIIEKRQSVAFWCNPISGHATLYWYQQILGQGPKLLIQFQNNGVVDDSQLPKDRFSAERLKGVDSTLKIQPAKLEDSAVYLCASSRSPGTVSDTQYFGPGTRLTVL.

This chain joins TRBV28 and TRBJ1-1, with TRBD1 identical over 11 bases. This CDR3 spans 12 amino acids. CDR1 is MDHEN and CDR2 is SYDVKM in the germline V gene. V lost 4 bases and J lost 11; bases outside the gene matches: 3. The CDR3 DNA reads TGTGCCAGCAGTTGGACAGGGGGCTGGGCTTTCTTT. This sequence encodes CASSWTGGWAFF.

CDR3 sequence reads: CASSLGGSTDTQYF. The CDR3 region has the DNA TGTGCCAGCAGTTTGGGCGGGTCCACAGATACGCAGTATTTT. The chain joins TRBV28 to TRBJ2-3; maybe TRBD2 (5 bases). The CDR3 sequence is 14 residues long. The V gene lost 3 bases and the J gene lost 2 bases, with 9 bases spanning the gap. Germline V gene data show CDR1 as MDHEN and CDR2 as SYDVKM.

The chain employs TRBV15 and TRBJ2-3; perhaps TRBD1 as D (5 bases). Germline loops: CDR1 LNHNV, CDR2 YYDKDF (reference sequence). The ends were cut back, 1 base at V and 2 bases at J, with 13 bases in the middle. The CDR3 extends over 16 amino acids. The CDR3 spells CATSRGGPDSTDTQYF. CDR3 DNA sequence: TGTGCCACCAGCAGAGGGGGCCCCGACTCCACAGATACGCAGTATTTT. Drawing the rest from reference TRBV15 and TRBJ2-3, the complete variable domain is DAMVIQNPRYQVTQFGKPVTLSCSQTLNHNVMYWYQQKSSQAPKLLFHYYDKDFNNEADTPDNFQSRRPNTSFCFLDIRSPGLGDTAMYLCATSRGGPDSTDTQYFGPGTRLTVL.

V gene TRBV28 combines with J gene TRBJ2-7, with 7 bases lining up with TRBD1. The germline gives CDR1 MDHEN, CDR2 SYDVKM. V dropped 6 bases and J dropped 4; count of bases not matched to a gene: 9. CDR3 length: 14 residues. The CDR3 DNA sequence: TGTGCCAGCAGACCTACAGGGGCACCTTACGAGCAGTACTTC. Translating it yields CASRPTGAPYEQYF.

This clone was recorded once. This sequence joins TRBV6-5 and TRBJ2-7; 9 bases are a match to TRBD1. V lost 7 bases and J lost 3; bases outside the gene matches: 10. Germline CDR1 and CDR2: MNHEY and SVGAGI. This CDR3 region has 15 residues. Here the CDR3 reads CASTMSLGQGYEQYF. The CDR3 region has the DNA TGTGCCAGCACCATGTCTTTGGGACAGGGCTACGAGCAGTACTTC.

The CDR3 sequence is CASSRTYEQYF. The CDR3 nucleotides read TGTGCCAGCAGCCGGACGTACGAGCAGTACTTC. This chain connects TRBV7-9 to TRBJ2-7; unclear D gene. V was trimmed by 5 bases and J by 4 bases, leaving 6 bases between them. The germline V gene encodes CDR1 SEHNR and CDR2 FQNEAQ (reference sequence). The CDR3 is 11 amino acids.

The rearrangement links TRBV19 to TRBJ1-5; D ambiguous. Between the trimmed V and J ends, which lost 5 bases and 2 bases, there was a span of 13 bases. CDR3 length: 15 amino acids. CDR1 LNHDA and CDR2 SQIVND come from the germline V gene (reference sequence). Here the CDR3 reads CASSVTVLGNQPQHF. CDR3 coding DNA: TGTGCCAGTAGTGTCACAGTGCTTGGCAATCAGCCCCAGCATTTT.

This sequence joins TRBV6-6 and TRBJ1-1; a possible D gene is TRBD1 (6 bases). CDR1 is MNHNY, CDR2 SVGAGI, per germline (reference sequence). The CDR3 contains 14 residues. V gave up 6 bases and J gave up 0 bases, with 11 bases separating them. CDR3 amino acids: CASRRGAMNTEAFF. The CDR3 DNA sequence: TGTGCCAGCAGGCGGGGGGCCATGAACACTGAAGCTTTCTTT.

The gene calls are TRBV10-1 and TRBJ2-2; no definite D call. The CDR3 runs to 15 residues. Trimming shortened V by 3 bases and J by 0 bases, and 8 bases separated the two germline ends. Germline V gene sequence: CDR1 WNHNN, CDR2 SYGVQD (reference sequence). CDR3 loop: CASSDTISNTGELFF. The CDR3 DNA reads TGCGCCAGCAGTGACACAATTTCGAACACCGGGGAGCTGTTTTTT.

This chain links TRBV11-3 with TRBJ2-7; no firm D call. CDR3 length equals 13 residues. V was pared by 3 bases and J by 3 bases, with 9 bases between. CDR1 SGHNT and CDR2 YENEEA come from the germline V gene. The CDR3 nucleotides are TGTGCCAGCAGCTTTAGACACAACTACGAGCAGTACTTC. Protein product: CASSFRHNYEQYF.